These 19 T cell receptor beta chains originate from one sample sequenced in a study of vaccination and CD4 T cells after COVID-19. Which antigens these TCRs recognize remains unknown. Time point in this sample: late sampling 161 to 241 days after vaccination in a few convalescent patients. Stated treatment: approximately 11-day PBMC culture with coronavirus spike peptide pools or control peptides (ViraFEST assay). Cultured CD4+ T cells had their DNA profiled by the Oncomine TCR Beta short-read assay. One entry per CDR3 protein results from TCRdb running MiXCR on the PCR reads. The sample consists of about 22,000 distinct CDR3 sequences, approximately 30% of them appearing once. The starting material was CD4+ T cells from blood, cultured in vitro, obtained about 7 months after SARS-CoV-2 vaccination. The receptors derive from a human donor who had recovered from COVID-19.

This sequence joins TRBV27 and TRBJ1-1; 7 nucleotides align to TRBD1. Trimming removed 6 bases from V and 1 base from J; junction bases left unmatched: 8. Germline CDR1 and CDR2: MNHEY and SMNVEV (reference sequence). This CDR3 has 15 amino acids. CDR3 region: CASSPTGAGNTEAFF. The CDR3 DNA follows: TGTGCCAGCAGCCCCACAGGGGCCGGGAACACTGAAGCTTTCTTT.

This clonotype turned up a few times. The J gene is TRBJ1-1, the V gene TRBV20-1, with D possibly being TRBD1 (5 bases). The germline V gene has CDR1 DFQATT and CDR2 SNEGSKA (reference sequence). This CDR3 comprises 13 residues. The germline V and J ends were trimmed by 3 bases and 3 bases, with 11 bases remaining between them. This CDR3 is CSASRGWDTEAFF. The CDR3 nucleotides are TGCAGTGCTAGTAGGGGCTGGGACACTGAAGCTTTCTTT.

V gene TRBV2 combines with J gene TRBJ2-1, with D perhaps assigned TRBD1 or TRBD2 (5 bases each). Germline V gene data show CDR1 as SNHLY and CDR2 as FYNNEI. This CDR3 contains 13 residues. V lost 4 bases, J lost 9 bases, and 13 bases lay in between. The CDR3: CASSVQGEGEQFF. The CDR3 DNA follows: TGTGCCAGCAGTGTGCAGGGTGAGGGTGAGCAGTTCTTC.

This clonotype has a handful of counts. V usage is TRBV28 and J usage is TRBJ2-7; 8 nucleotides agree with TRBD1. The length of the CDR3 is 15 residues. Germline CDR1 and CDR2: MDHEN and SYDVKM. V lost 6 bases and J lost 4; bases outside the gene matches: 11. The DNA for the CDR3 is TGTGCCAGCAGACAACCCGGGACAGGAGATTACGAGCAGTACTTC. Translation: CASRQPGTGDYEQYF.

In its sample, this clonotype was seen a few times. The chain couples TRBV20-1 to TRBJ2-3; 10 bases are a match to TRBD2. This CDR3 contains 13 residues. The germline CDR1 and CDR2 sequences are DFQATT and SNEGSKA (reference sequence). Trimming took 6 bases from V and 3 from J; bases not matched to a gene: 3. CDR3 amino acids: CSAPTSGTDTQYF. Here the CDR3 DNA reads TGCAGTGCGCCGACTAGCGGGACAGATACGCAGTATTTT.

V and J are TRBV2 and TRBJ2-7; 7 bases fit TRBD1. Germline V gene data show CDR1 as SNHLY and CDR2 as FYNNEI. The CDR3 loop spans 14 amino acids. Trimming at V came to 7 bases and at J to 3 bases, leaving 9 bases not matched to a gene. CDR3 loop: CASKPGTEYYEQYF. As DNA, the CDR3 is TGTGCCAGCAAGCCCGGGACAGAGTACTACGAGCAGTACTTC.

The genes are TRBV7-2 and TRBJ2-1; D is unclear. V lost 5 bases to trimming and J lost 7 bases, with 15 bases between them. The CDR3 runs 14 residues. Germline V CDR1 and CDR2: SGHTA, FQGNSA. Written as DNA, the CDR3 is TGTGCCAGCAGCATCGGGCCCCAAGAAAATGAGCAGTTCTTC. Its translation is CASSIGPQENEQFF. Combining the CDR3 with reference TRBV7-2 and TRBJ2-1 gives the whole variable domain GAGVSQSPSNKVTEKGKDVELRCDPISGHTALYWYRQSLGQGLEFLIYFQGNSAPDKSGLPSDRFSAERTGGSVSTLTIQRTQQEDSAVYLCASSIGPQENEQFFGPGTRLTVL.

This clonotype is classed as large (0.1 to 1%). The genes are TRBV7-2 and TRBJ2-5; either TRBD1 or TRBD2 may supply D (6 bases each). V lost 5 bases to trimming and J lost 4 bases, with 17 bases between them. The CDR3 covers 15 residues. CDR1 and CDR2 (germline): SGHTA, FQGNSA. CDR3 region: CASSGRVGGRETQYF. In DNA form, the CDR3 reads TGTGCCAGCAGCGGCCGGGTGGGGGGCAGAGAGACCCAGTACTTC.

V usage is TRBV4-3 and J usage is TRBJ2-2, with D perhaps given as TRBD1 or TRBD2 (5 bases each). CDR1 LGHNA and CDR2 YSLEER come from the germline V gene. V gave up 0 bases and J gave up 7 bases, with 9 bases separating them. The CDR3 loop spans 14 amino acids. CDR3 sequence reads: CASSQDVRGGELFF. In DNA form, the CDR3 reads TGCGCCAGCAGCCAAGATGTGAGGGGCGGGGAGCTGTTTTTT.

The J gene is TRBJ2-7, the V gene TRBV7-2, with unresolved D. Trimming shortened V by 1 base and J by 3 bases, and 7 bases separated the two germline ends. Germline V CDR1 and CDR2: SGHTA, FQGNSA. The CDR3 has 13 residues. The CDR3: CASSLGRSYEQYF. Here the CDR3 DNA reads TGTGCCAGCAGCTTAGGACGGAGCTACGAGCAGTACTTC.

This clonotype was recorded a few times. One end of the junction is discordant with germline, which a read error may explain. The DNA for the CDR3 is TGTGCTAGCAGCTTAGGAAGCCAAGAGACCCAGTACTTC. This gives the protein CASSLGSQETQYF. V is TRBV7-7 and J is TRBJ2-5, with no clear D. This CDR3 is built from 13 residues. CDR1 is SSHAT, CDR2 FNYEAQ, per germline (reference sequence).

This sequence joins TRBV20-1 and TRBJ2-1, with D perhaps matching TRBD2 (6 bases). This CDR3 is 13 amino acids long. The ends were cut back, 5 bases at V and 6 bases at J, with 14 bases in the middle. Germline values: CDR1 DFQATT, CDR2 SNEGSKA (reference sequence). The CDR3 nucleotides read TGCAGTGCTCGGGGATACGGGGGCAATGAGCAGTTCTTC. It codes for CSARGYGGNEQFF.

This rearrangement joins TRBV15 to TRBJ2-7; maybe TRBD1 (6 bases). Germline CDR1 reads LNHNV; CDR2 reads YYDKDF (reference sequence). Trimming removed 1 base at V and 9 bases at J, with 16 bases between. This CDR3 region has 14 residues. CDR3 protein: CATSRGTDQTPQYF. The CDR3 DNA is TGTGCCACCAGCAGAGGGACAGATCAAACCCCGCAGTACTTC. Together with reference TRBV15 and TRBJ2-7, the CDR3 gives the full variable domain: DAMVIQNPRYQVTQFGKPVTLSCSQTLNHNVMYWYQQKSSQAPKLLFHYYDKDFNNEADTPDNFQSRRPNTSFCFLDIRSPGLGDTAMYLCATSRGTDQTPQYFGPGTRLTVT.

This clonotype was detected a few times. J is TRBJ2-1 and V is TRBV19, with D maybe TRBD1 (6 bases). V dropped 2 bases and J dropped 2 bases, with 10 bases sitting between them. Germline V lookup: CDR1 LNHDA, CDR2 SQIVND (reference sequence). CDR3 length equals 15 residues. The CDR3 reads CASSITGFTYNEQFF. As DNA, the CDR3 is TGTGCCAGTAGTATAACAGGGTTTACCTACAATGAGCAGTTCTTC.

This clonotype was seen only a few times. V is TRBV6-1 and J is TRBJ2-1, with 9 bases that match TRBD1. V lost 5 bases, J lost 0 bases, and 5 bases stayed unmatched. CDR3 length: 16 residues. Germline CDR1 is MNHNS and CDR2 is SASEGT. DNA for the CDR3: TGTGCCAGCAGTAACCGGGACAGGGTCTCCTACAATGAGCAGTTCTTC. Translating it yields CASSNRDRVSYNEQFF.

This clonotype was picked up a small number of times. V is TRBV20-1 and J is TRBJ1-5; D call uncertain. The germline V gene encodes CDR1 DFQATT and CDR2 SNEGSKA (reference sequence). CDR3 length: 14 amino acids. Trimming pared 4 bases from V and 5 bases from J, leaving 15 bases between. CDR3 sequence reads: CSATLLRLDQPQHF. The CDR3 coding sequence is TGCAGTGCTACCCTTTTGAGACTCGATCAGCCCCAGCATTTT.

This clonotype was seen repeatedly, ten times or more. The chain is built from TRBV20-1 and TRBJ1-2; 10 nucleotides align to TRBD1. Unmatched junction bases numbered 7, after V lost 5 bases and J lost 10 bases. Germline V gives CDR1 DFQATT, CDR2 SNEGSKA (reference sequence). The CDR3 runs 12 residues. CDR3: CSAYGTGALYTF. DNA of the CDR3: TGCAGTGCTTATGGGACAGGGGCACTCTACACCTTC.

The V and J genes are TRBV5-4 and TRBJ1-1; D might be TRBD1 (5 bases). The CDR3 loop spans 12 amino acids. Germline lookup yields CDR1 SGHNT and CDR2 YYREEE (reference sequence). Trimming pared 3 bases from V and 11 bases from J, leaving 14 bases between. DNA for the CDR3: TGTGCCAGCAGCTCTTATGACCGGGGGGCTTTCTTT. It translates to CASSSYDRGAFF.

The CDR3 bases are TGTGCCAGCAGCTTAGAACCCCTCCAGACCCAGTACTTC. Its translation: CASSLEPLQTQYF. The rearrangement links TRBV7-8 to TRBJ2-5; D is unresolved. V was clipped by 1 base and J by 6 bases, with 9 bases between them. The CDR3 has 13 amino acids. Germline-derived CDR1 and CDR2 are SGHVS and FQNEAQ.